The 10 T cell receptor beta chains reported below all come from one sample, sequenced in a study of blood T cell repertoires in COVID-19. Some clones are missing from TCRdb's copy, which holds only in-frame ones; the method was immunoSEQ multiplex PCR. The sample contains 150,000 or so clones, approximately 77% of which appear only once. Material: PBMCs or T cells enriched from blood (not recorded which). The receptors here all came from a man aged 55 to 70 who had recovered from COVID-19.

The genes are TRBV3-1 (or the pseudogene TRBV3-2) and TRBJ1-3, with D unclear. Between the trimmed V and J ends, which lost 3 bases and 0 bases, there was a span of 9 bases. The CDR3 is made up of 15 amino acids. CDR1 is LGHDT and CDR2 is YNNKEL in the germline V gene (reference sequence). The CDR3 coding sequence is TGTGCCAGCAGCCACCGGACTCCCTCTGGAAACACCATATATTTT. It codes for CASSHRTPSGNTIYF.

J is TRBJ1-2 and V is TRBV9; no reliable D call. Trimming pared 0 bases from V and 0 bases from J, leaving 9 bases between. This CDR3 comprises 15 residues. Germline-derived CDR1 and CDR2 are SGDLS and YYNGEE. DNA of the CDR3: TGTGCCAGCAGCGTAGCCGTAGCTGCTAACTATGGCTACACCTTC. Protein sequence: CASSVAVAANYGYTF.

This clone was picked up a small number of times. The V gene is TRBV7-9, the J gene TRBJ2-1, with 9 nucleotides matching TRBD2. The V gene's germline CDR1 is SEHNR and CDR2 FQNEAQ (reference sequence). This CDR3 spans 16 amino acids. V shed 5 bases and J 3 bases; nucleotides not matched to a gene: 8. The CDR3 loop is CASSPGGGAVYNEQFF. CDR3 coding DNA: TGTGCCAGCAGCCCCGGCGGGGGGGCCGTCTACAATGAGCAGTTCTTC.

The chain carries TRBV12-5 and TRBJ2-2; TRBD2 matches at 8 bases. The junction had 9 bases not matched to a gene; V was cut back by 6 bases and J by 6 bases. Germline CDR1 reads LGHNT; CDR2 reads FRNRAP. The CDR3 is 15 residues long. CDR3 bases: TGTGCTAGTGGCCCCGGGAGGGCCGGAGCCGGGGAGCTGTTTTTT. Translating gives CASGPGRAGAGELFF.

The chain couples TRBV29-1 to TRBJ1-2; D is undetermined. Germline-derived CDR1 and CDR2 are SQVTM and ANQGSEA. The ends were cut back, 0 bases at V and 2 bases at J, with 7 bases in the middle. The CDR3 loop spans 13 amino acids. CDR3 DNA: TGCAGCGTTGAAGAGGCTCCCAACTATGGCTACACCTTC. Translation: CSVEEAPNYGYTF.

The V call is TRBV29-1, the J call TRBJ2-5; D is unclear. V lost 1 base to trimming and J lost 5 bases, with 14 bases between them. The CDR3 spans 14 residues. CDR1 and CDR2 (germline): SQVTM, ANQGSEA. CDR3 amino acids: CSVEVRQPGETQYF. CDR3 nucleotide sequence: TGCAGCGTTGAAGTGCGGCAGCCTGGGGAGACCCAGTACTTC.

The V gene is TRBV11-2, the J gene TRBJ2-3, with D perhaps matching TRBD2 (5 bases). The CDR3 totals 16 residues. Between the trimmed V and J ends, which lost 5 bases and 1 base, there was a span of 16 bases. In germline, CDR1 is SGHAT, CDR2 FQNNGV. CDR3 DNA: TGTGCCAGCAGCGCTGAAACTAGGCCGGGCACAGATACGCAGTATTTT. Protein product: CASSAETRPGTDTQYF. Based on the CDR3 plus reference TRBV11-2 and TRBJ2-3, the full variable domain is EAGVAQSPRYKIIEKRQSVAFWCNPISGHATLYWYQQILGQGPKLLIQFQNNGVVDDSQLPKDRFSAERLKGVDSTLKIQPAKLEDSAVYLCASSAETRPGTDTQYFGPGTRLTVL.

This clone was seen a single time. The chain joins TRBV12-3 or TRBV12-4 to TRBJ2-3; 15 nucleotides align to TRBD2. V gave up 5 bases and J gave up 9 bases; unmatched junction bases: 0. CDR3 size: 13 residues. The CDR3 nucleotides read TGTGCCAGCAGTGGACTAGCGGGGGGGACGCAGTATTTT. This translates into CASSGLAGGTQYF.

The rearrangement joins TRBV7-2 to TRBJ2-7; 7 nucleotides align to TRBD2. The junction had 12 bases not matched to a gene; V was cut back by 4 bases and J by 0 bases. Germline-derived CDR1 and CDR2 are SGHTA and FQGNSA. The CDR3 is made up of 17 amino acids. CDR3 amino acids: CASSSEGRGESSYEQYF. CDR3 coding DNA: TGTGCCAGCAGCTCAGAGGGACGGGGGGAGTCCTCCTACGAGCAGTACTTC.

The rearrangement joins TRBV27 to TRBJ1-2; TRBD1 might be the D (5 bases). The CDR3 totals 14 residues. Trimming removed 7 bases from V and 5 bases from J, with 17 bases in between. CDR1 and CDR2 (germline): MNHEY, SMNVEV (reference sequence). This CDR3 reads CASKRGGWDYGYTF. CDR3 DNA: TGTGCCAGCAAACGGGGGGGGTGGGATTATGGCTACACCTTC.